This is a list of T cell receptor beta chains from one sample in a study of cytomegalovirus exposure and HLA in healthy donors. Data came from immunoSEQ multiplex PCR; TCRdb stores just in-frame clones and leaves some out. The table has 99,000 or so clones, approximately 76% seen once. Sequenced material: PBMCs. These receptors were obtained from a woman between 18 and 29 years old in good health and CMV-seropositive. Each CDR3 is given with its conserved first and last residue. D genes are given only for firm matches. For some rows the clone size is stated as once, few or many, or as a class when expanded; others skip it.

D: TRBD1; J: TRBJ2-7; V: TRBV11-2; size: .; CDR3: CASSLRGQGTSEQYF; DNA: TGTGCCAGCAGCTTACGTGGACAGGGGACGAGCGAGCAGTACTTC
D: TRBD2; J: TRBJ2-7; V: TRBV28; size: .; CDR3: CASRDPGTSGIFPPYEQYF; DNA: TGTGCCAGCAGAGATCCCGGGACTAGCGGGATCTTCCCTCCCTACGAGCAGTACTTC
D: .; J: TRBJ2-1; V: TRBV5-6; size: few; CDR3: CASSLVAYNEQFF; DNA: TGTGCCAGCAGCTTGGTGGCTTACAATGAGCAGTTCTTC
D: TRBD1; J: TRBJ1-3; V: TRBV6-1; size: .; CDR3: CASSVAGTGAMNTIYF; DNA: TGTGCCAGCAGTGTTGCCGGGACAGGGGCGATGAACACCATATATTTT
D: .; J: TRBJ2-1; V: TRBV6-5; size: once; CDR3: CASRAIAEYNEQFF; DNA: TGTGCCAGCAGGGCGATAGCGGAGTACAATGAGCAGTTCTTC
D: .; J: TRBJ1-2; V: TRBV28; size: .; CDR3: CASSQSVGYTF; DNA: TGTGCCAGCAGCCAATCGGTGGGCTACACCTTC
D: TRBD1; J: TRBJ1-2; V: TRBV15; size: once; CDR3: CATSRGQGKGGYTF; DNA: TGTGCCACCAGCAGGGGACAGGGTAAGGGTGGCTACACCTTC
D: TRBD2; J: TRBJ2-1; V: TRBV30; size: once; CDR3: CAWSRTSGNNEQFF; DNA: TGTGCCTGGAGTCGGACTAGCGGCAACAATGAGCAGTTCTTC
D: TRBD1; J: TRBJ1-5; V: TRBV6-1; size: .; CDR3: CASRAGTGWDQPQHF; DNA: TGTGCCAGCAGGGCCGGGACAGGGTGGGATCAGCCCCAGCATTTT
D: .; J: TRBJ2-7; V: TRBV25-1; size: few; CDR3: CASSETGLFSYEQYF; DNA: TGTGCCAGCAGTGAAACAGGGCTGTTCTCCTACGAGCAGTACTTC
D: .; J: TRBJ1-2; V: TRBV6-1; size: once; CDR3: CASSETAGFMAGYTF; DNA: TGTGCCAGCAGTGAGACGGCAGGGTTTATGGCTGGCTACACCTTC
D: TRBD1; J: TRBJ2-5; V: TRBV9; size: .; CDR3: CASSAGQQETQYF; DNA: TGTGCCAGCAGCGCGGGACAGCAAGAGACCCAGTACTTC
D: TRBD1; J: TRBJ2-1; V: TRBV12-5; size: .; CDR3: CASGYQAKEGGPNNEQFF; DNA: TGTGCTAGTGGTTACCAAGCCAAAGAAGGGGGCCCAAACAATGAGCAGTTCTTC
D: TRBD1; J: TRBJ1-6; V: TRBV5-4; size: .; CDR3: CASSGTAGSPLHF; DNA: TGTGCCAGCAGCGGGACAGCTGGGTCACCCCTCCACTTT
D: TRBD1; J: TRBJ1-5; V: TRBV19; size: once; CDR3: CASSVDRGRSNQPQHF; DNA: TGTGCCAGTAGTGTCGACAGGGGTAGAAGCAATCAGCCCCAGCATTTT
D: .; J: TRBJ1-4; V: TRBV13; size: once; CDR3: CASSTAQGGHEKLFF; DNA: TGTGCCAGCAGCACAGCACAGGGAGGGCACGAAAAACTGTTTTTT
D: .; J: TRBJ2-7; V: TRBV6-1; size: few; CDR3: CASSEGLGASLSYDQYF; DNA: TGTGCCAGCAGTGAAGGTCTGGGTGCTAGCCTGTCCTACGACCAGTACTTC
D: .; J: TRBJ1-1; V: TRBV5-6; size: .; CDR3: CASRWQAAYAEAFF; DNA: TGTGCCAGCAGGTGGCAGGCCGCCTACGCTGAAGCTTTCTTT
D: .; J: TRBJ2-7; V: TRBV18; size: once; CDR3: CASSLGALTYEQYF; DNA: TGTGCCAGCTCACTTGGGGCGCTGACCTACGAGCAGTACTTC
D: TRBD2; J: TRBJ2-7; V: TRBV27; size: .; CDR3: CASRSAGFDEQYF; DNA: TGTGCCAGCAGATCAGCGGGATTCGACGAGCAGTACTTC
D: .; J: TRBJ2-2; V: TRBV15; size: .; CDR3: CATSRGQGPGELFF; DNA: TGTGCCACCAGCAGAGGGCAGGGCCCCGGGGAGCTGTTTTTT
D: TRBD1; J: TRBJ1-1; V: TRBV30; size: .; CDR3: CAWSALTGVTEAFF; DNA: TGTGCCTGGAGTGCTCTGACAGGGGTCACTGAAGCTTTCTTT
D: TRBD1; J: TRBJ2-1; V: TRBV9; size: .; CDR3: CASSVETGYYNEQFF; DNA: TGTGCCAGCAGCGTAGAGACAGGGTACTACAATGAGCAGTTCTTC
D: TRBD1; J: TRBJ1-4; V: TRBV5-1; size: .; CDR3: CASSGDPQGTNEKLFF; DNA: TGCGCCAGCAGCGGGGACCCACAGGGGACTAATGAAAAACTGTTTTTT
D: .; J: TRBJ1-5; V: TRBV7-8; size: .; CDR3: CASSFAVNQPQHF; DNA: TGTGCCAGCAGCTTTGCGGTAAATCAGCCCCAGCATTTT
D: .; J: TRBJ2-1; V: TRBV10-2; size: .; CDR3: CASTPGLTSLDEQFF; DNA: TGCGCCAGCACCCCGGGACTCACGTCTTTAGATGAGCAGTTCTTC
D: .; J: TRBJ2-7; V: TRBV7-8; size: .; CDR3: CASSLVSPGALSVAYEQYF; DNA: TGTGCCAGCAGCTTAGTGTCGCCAGGGGCCCTCTCTGTCGCCTACGAGCAGTACTTC
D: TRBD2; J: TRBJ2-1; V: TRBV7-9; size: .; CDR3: CASSTPSGRADREQFF; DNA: TGTGCCAGCAGCACCCCTAGCGGGAGGGCCGACAGGGAGCAGTTCTTC
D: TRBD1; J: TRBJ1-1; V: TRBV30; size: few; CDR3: CAWSGQGKRAFF; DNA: TGTGCCTGGAGTGGACAGGGGAAGAGGGCTTTCTTT
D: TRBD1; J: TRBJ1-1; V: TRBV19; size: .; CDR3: CASSIQGARTEAFF; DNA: TGTGCCAGTAGTATACAGGGGGCGAGGACTGAAGCTTTCTTT
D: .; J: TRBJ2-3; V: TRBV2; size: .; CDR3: CASKSFSGYADTQYF; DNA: TGTGCCAGCAAGTCTTTTTCGGGGTACGCAGATACGCAGTATTTT
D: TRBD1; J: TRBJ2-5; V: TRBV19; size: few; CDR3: CASSSYRGQETQYF; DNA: TGTGCCAGTAGTTCCTACAGGGGTCAAGAGACCCAGTACTTC
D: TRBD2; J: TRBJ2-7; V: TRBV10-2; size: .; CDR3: CASAGTSAEQYF; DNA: TGCGCCAGTGCAGGGACTAGCGCCGAGCAGTACTTC
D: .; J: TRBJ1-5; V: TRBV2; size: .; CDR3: CASSPGSQPQHF; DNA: TGTGCCAGCAGTCCAGGGTCTCAGCCCCAGCATTTT
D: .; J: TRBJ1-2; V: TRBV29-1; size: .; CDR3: CSVEGGHRYGYTF; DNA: TGCAGCGTTGAAGGGGGACATCGGTATGGCTACACCTTC
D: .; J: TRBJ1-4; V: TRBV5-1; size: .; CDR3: CASSLGIGGLGEKLFF; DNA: TGCGCCAGCAGCTTGGGAATTGGGGGGTTGGGCGAAAAACTGTTTTTT